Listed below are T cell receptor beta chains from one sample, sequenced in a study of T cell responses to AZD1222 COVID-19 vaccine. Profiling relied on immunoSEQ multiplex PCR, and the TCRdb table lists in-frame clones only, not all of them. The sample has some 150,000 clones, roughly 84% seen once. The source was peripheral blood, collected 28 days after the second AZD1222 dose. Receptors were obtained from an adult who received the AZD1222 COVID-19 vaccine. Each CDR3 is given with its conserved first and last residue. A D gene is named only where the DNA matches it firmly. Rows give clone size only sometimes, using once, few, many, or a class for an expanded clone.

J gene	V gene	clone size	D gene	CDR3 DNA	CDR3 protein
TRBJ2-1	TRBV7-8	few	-	TGTGCCAGCAGCTACCTGCCCGAGGGCATTGGCAATGAGCAGTTCTTC	CASSYLPEGIGNEQFF
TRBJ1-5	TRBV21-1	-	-	TGTGCCGGACCAGATAACAGTTTAAGAGGCAATCAGCCCCAGCATTTT	CAGPDNSLRGNQPQHF
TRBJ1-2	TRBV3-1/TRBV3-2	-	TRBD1	TGTGCCAGCAGCCTGGGACAGATGTATGGCTACACCTTC	CASSLGQMYGYTF
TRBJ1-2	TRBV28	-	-	TGTGCCAGTGAGGGGGGCAACTATGGCTACACCTTC	CASEGGNYGYTF
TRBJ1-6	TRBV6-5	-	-	TGTGCCAGCAGTTACTCGGGCAGGCTACGATCACCCCTCCACTTT	CASSYSGRLRSPLHF
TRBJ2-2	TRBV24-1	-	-	TGTGCCACCGGAAAAAAGGGCACCGGGGAGCTGTTTTTT	CATGKKGTGELFF
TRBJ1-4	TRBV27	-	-	TGTGCCAGCAGGTGGGCTGGGGCAACTAATGAAAAACTGTTTTTT	CASRWAGATNEKLFF
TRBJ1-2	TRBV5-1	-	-	TGCGCCAGCAGCTTTGGGGAATCGGCACTGGGCTACACCTTC	CASSFGESALGYTF
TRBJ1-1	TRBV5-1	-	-	TGCGCCAGCAGCCGAGACGATAGCGTTGAAGCTTTCTTT	CASSRDDSVEAFF
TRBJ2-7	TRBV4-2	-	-	TGTGCCAGCAGCCAAGATCGGGTCGTCTCCTACGAGCAGTACTTC	CASSQDRVVSYEQYF
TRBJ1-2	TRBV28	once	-	TGTGCCAGCAGCCCGATCCCCGACGGCTATGGCTACACCTTC	CASSPIPDGYGYTF
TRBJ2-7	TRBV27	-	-	TGTGCCAGCAGCTACCGACCGAACACCTACGAGCAGTACTTC	CASSYRPNTYEQYF
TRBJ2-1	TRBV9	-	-	TGTGCCAGCAGCGTGACTGACTACAATGAGCAGTTCTTC	CASSVTDYNEQFF
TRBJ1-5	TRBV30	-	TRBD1	TGTGCCTGGGGGAGGGGGCAGGACAATCAGCCCCAGCATTTT	CAWGRGQDNQPQHF
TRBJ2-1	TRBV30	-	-	TGTGCCTGGTCGACACAGTACAATGAGCAGTTCTTC	CAWSTQYNEQFF
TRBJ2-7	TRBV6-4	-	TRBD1	TGTGCCAGCAGTGGGGACAGGGGTTCAACGAGGTACTTC	CASSGDRGSTRYF
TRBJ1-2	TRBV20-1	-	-	TGCAGTGCTAGTGTCAGGGTGCGGGATGGCTACACCTTC	CSASVRVRDGYTF
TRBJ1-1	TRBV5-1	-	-	TGCGCCAGCAGCTTCCTGGGGACACTGAACACTGAAGCTTTCTTT	CASSFLGTLNTEAFF
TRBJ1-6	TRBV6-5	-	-	TGTGCCAGCAACGGGGCCTCTAATTCACCCCTCCACTTT	CASNGASNSPLHF
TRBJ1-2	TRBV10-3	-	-	TGTGCCATCAACGGCGGGATCTATGGCTACACCTTC	CAINGGIYGYTF
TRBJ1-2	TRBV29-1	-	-	TGCAGCGTCGAGGCGGGGGACTATGGCTACACCTTC	CSVEAGDYGYTF
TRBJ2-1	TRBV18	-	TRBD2	TGTGCCAGCTCACCACCGGAGCGGGGGGGCCGCGGGGAGCAGTTCTTC	CASSPPERGGRGEQFF
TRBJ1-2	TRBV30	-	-	TGTGCCTGGAGTGTATTGGGGGGCTACACCTTC	CAWSVLGGYTF
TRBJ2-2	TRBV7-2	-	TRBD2	TGTGCCAGCAGCCCGGGGACTAGCGGGAATCTCGGGGAGCTGTTTTTT	CASSPGTSGNLGELFF
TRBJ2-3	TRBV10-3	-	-	TGTGCCATCAGTGTCGGAGGGGGGAAAGATACGCAGTATTTT	CAISVGGGKDTQYF
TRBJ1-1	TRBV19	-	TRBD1	TGTGCCAGTAGTCCGAGACAGGGTCTCTTCCCCAAAGCTTTCTTT	CASSPRQGLFPKAFF
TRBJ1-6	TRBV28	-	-	TGTGCCAGCAGTCCCGGGGGGCAAAATTCACCCCTCCACTTT	CASSPGGQNSPLHF
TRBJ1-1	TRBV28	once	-	TGTGCCAGCAGACTAAATAGGGGGGGGGCACGTAATGAAGCTTTCTTT	CASRLNRGGARNEAFF
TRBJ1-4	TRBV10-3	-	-	TGTGCCATCAGTGAAGGTCAGCATAATGAAAAACTGTTTTTT	CAISEGQHNEKLFF
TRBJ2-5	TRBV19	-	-	TGTGCCAGTAGTGAGGTCTGGGGAGAGACCCAGTACTTC	CASSEVWGETQYF
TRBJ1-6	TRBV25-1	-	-	TGTGCCACCGGCAAGCAATATAATTCACCCCTCCACTTT	CATGKQYNSPLHF
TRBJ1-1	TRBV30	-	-	TGTGCCTGGAGACAGCAGGGTTTTATTGAAGCTTTCTTT	CAWRQQGFIEAFF
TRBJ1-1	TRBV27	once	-	TGTGCCAGCAGTTGGGGGGGGCTCACTGAAGCTTTCTTT	CASSWGGLTEAFF
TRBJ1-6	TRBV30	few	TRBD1	TGTGCCTGGAGTCGGACAGGGGTCTATAATTCACCCCTCCACTTT	CAWSRTGVYNSPLHF
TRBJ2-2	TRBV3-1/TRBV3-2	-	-	TGTGCCAGCAGCCAAGAACGCGGGTGGGATACCGGGGAGCTGTTTTTT	CASSQERGWDTGELFF
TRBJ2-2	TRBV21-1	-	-	TGTGCCAGCAGCAAAGCGGTTTTCGGGATTTCCACCGGGGAGCTGTTTTTT	CASSKAVFGISTGELFF
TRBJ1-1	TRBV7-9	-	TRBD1	TGTGCCAGCAGCGACGATCGAGGGGGGACAGTGGGCACTGAAGCTTTCTTT	CASSDDRGGTVGTEAFF
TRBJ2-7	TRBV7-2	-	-	TGTGCCAGCAGCTTAGCCCCCCCGGCGGACTACGTCTACGAGCAGTACTTC	CASSLAPPADYVYEQYF
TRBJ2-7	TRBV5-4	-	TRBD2	TGTGCCAGCAGCAACGGACTAGCGGGGAACTACGAGCAGTACTTC	CASSNGLAGNYEQYF
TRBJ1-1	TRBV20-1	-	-	TGCAGTGCGGGATACACTGAAGCTTTCTTT	CSAGYTEAFF
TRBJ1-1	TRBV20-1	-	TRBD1	TGCAGTGGTAAAGGACAGGGGGAAGCTTTCTTT	CSGKGQGEAFF
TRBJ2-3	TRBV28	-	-	TGTGCCAGCAGTTTAGTGGATACGCAGTATTTT	CASSLVDTQYF
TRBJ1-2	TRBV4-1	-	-	TGCGCCAGCAGCCAAGAAAGGGGCAGGGTGGATGGCTACACCTTC	CASSQERGRVDGYTF
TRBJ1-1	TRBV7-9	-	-	TGTGCCAGCAGCCCCCTCCCCACTGAAGCTTTCTTT	CASSPLPTEAFF
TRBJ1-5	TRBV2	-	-	TGTGCCAGCAGTGAAGACGGTCGGGGGAATCAGCCCCAGCATTTT	CASSEDGRGNQPQHF
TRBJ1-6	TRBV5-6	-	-	TGTGCCAGCAGCCCCGGGGGGAGTAATTCACCCCTCCACTTT	CASSPGGSNSPLHF